These 28 T cell receptor beta chains were sequenced from one sample in a study of lung T cells in sarcoidosis with Löfgren's syndrome. TCRdb fed the reads into MiXCR, producing one record per CDR3 protein. Of under 20,000 distinct CDR3 sequences in the sample, over 20% were seen once. The sample consisted of CD4+ T cells from bronchoalveolar lavage. The receptors originated from a human donor with sarcoidosis (Löfgren's syndrome or another form), or a control subject (not recorded which).

The gene calls are TRBV19 and TRBJ1-1; tentative D call: TRBD1 (5 bases). Trimming cost V 5 bases and J 6 bases, with 13 bases left between them. This CDR3 spans 13 amino acids. Germline CDR1 reads LNHDA; CDR2 reads SQIVND (reference sequence). CDR3 DNA sequence: TGTGCCAGTAGTGGGGACGTCTCTCCTGAAGCTTTCTTT. Protein: CASSGDVSPEAFF. Full variable domain (missing parts from reference TRBV19 and TRBJ1-1): DGGITQSPKYLFRKEGQNVTLSCEQNLNHDAMYWYRQDPGQGLRLIYYSQIVNDFQKGDIAEGYSVSREKKESFPLTVTSAQKNPTAFYLCASSGDVSPEAFFGQGTRLTVV.

This clonotype was observed a handful of times. V usage is TRBV19 and J usage is TRBJ1-5, with D possibly being TRBD1 (5 bases). Trimming took 6 bases from V and 10 from J, leaving 16 bases between them. The CDR3 loop spans 13 amino acids. CDR1 is LNHDA, CDR2 SQIVND, per germline (reference sequence). The CDR3 region is CASSPTGRQPQHF. DNA of the CDR3: TGTGCCAGTAGCCCAACAGGACGTCAACCCCAGCATTTT.

By share, this clonotype ranks as medium-sized. The CDR3 bases are TGTGCCAGCAGTTCGACTAGCGGGAGGTCACCCTCCTACAATGAGCAGTTCTTC. It codes for CASSSTSGRSPSYNEQFF. The V gene is TRBV6-1, the J gene TRBJ2-1; the match to TRBD2 covers 13 bases. The V gene end was trimmed by 5 bases and the J gene end by 0 bases; junction bases not matched to a gene: 7. Germline CDR1 is MNHNS and CDR2 is SASEGT. This CDR3 region has 18 residues.

The chain is built from TRBV11-2 and TRBJ2-3, with 7 nucleotides matching TRBD2. The length of the CDR3 is 15 residues. The germline V gene has CDR1 SGHAT and CDR2 FQNNGV. J lost 5 bases, V lost 2 bases, and 7 bases had no gene match. CDR3 sequence (DNA): TGTGCCAGCAGCTTAATTCGACTAGCCGAAGATACGCAGTATTTT. Its translation is CASSLIRLAEDTQYF.

Comments on this clonotype: At one end the junction does not follow the germline gene, possibly because of a read error. J is TRBJ2-7 and V is TRBV6-1; D call uncertain. Germline V gene data show CDR1 as MNHNS and CDR2 as SASEGT. This CDR3 comprises 13 residues. CDR3 DNA sequence: TGTGCCAGCGGACCTCCTTCTACCTACGGGCAGTACTTC. Its translation: CASGPPSTYGQYF.

A remark on this clonotype: This may be a read error: a much more frequent sequence differs by one nucleotide. The chain recombines TRBV20-1 with TRBJ2-3; 11 nucleotides agree with TRBD2. The CDR3 is 16 residues long. CDR1 DFQATT and CDR2 SNEGSKA come from the germline V gene (reference sequence). Written as DNA, the CDR3 is TGCAGTGCTAGAGAAAATAGCGGGAGGGCCATAGATACGCGGTATTTT. Translating it yields CSARENSGRAIDTRYF.

In its sample, this clonotype is medium-sized (0.01 to 0.1%). The gene calls are TRBV6-6 and TRBJ2-7, with 7 positions matching TRBD2. Germline CDR1 and CDR2: MNHNY and SVGAGI (reference sequence). J lost 6 bases, V lost 1 base, and 9 bases had no gene match. The CDR3 consists of 15 residues. The CDR3 region is CASSYYGSGGREQYF. For the CDR3, the DNA is TGTGCCAGCAGTTACTATGGATCGGGAGGTCGCGAGCAGTACTTC.

The chain links TRBV9 to TRBJ2-7; maybe TRBD1 (5 bases). Trimming cost V 4 bases and J 6 bases, with 20 bases left between them. CDR3 length equals 15 residues. In germline, CDR1 is SGDLS, CDR2 YYNGEE. CDR3: CASSTTLGHSGEQYF. Written as DNA, the CDR3 is TGTGCCAGCAGCACGACCCTTGGACATTCGGGCGAGCAGTACTTC.

This clonotype was observed at least ten times. V is TRBV28 and J is TRBJ2-5; no definite D call. V lost 3 bases, J lost 0 bases, and 11 bases lay in between. CDR3 size: 15 residues. The germline V gene has CDR1 MDHEN and CDR2 SYDVKM. The CDR3 nucleotides read TGTGCCAGCAGTTTGCGGCAATCGTACCAAGAGACCCAGTACTTC. Translating gives CASSLRQSYQETQYF.

Points on this clonotype: A read error may be the cause here, since a much bigger clone is one base away. This chain connects TRBV7-2 to TRBJ2-5, with 14 bases identical to TRBD2. The CDR3 loop spans 16 amino acids. Germline CDR1 SGHTA, CDR2 FQGNSA. The DNA for the CDR3 is TGTGCCAGCAGCTTAGTAGGGACTAGCGGGAGAGAGTCCCAGTACTTC. It specifies CASSLVGTSGRESQYF. Based on the CDR3 plus reference TRBV7-2 and TRBJ2-5, the full variable domain is GAGVSQSPSNKVTEKGKDVELRCDPISGHTALYWYRQSLGQGLEFLIYFQGNSAPDKSGLPSDRFSAERTGGSVSTLTIQRTQQEDSAVYLCASSLVGTSGRESQYFGPGTRLLVL.

This clonotype has a count of ten or more. The CDR3 here is CASRLAGGNIQYF. In DNA form, the CDR3 reads TGTGCCAGCAGACTAGCGGGAGGGAACATTCAGTACTTC. This sequence joins TRBV28 and TRBJ2-4, with 13 bases lining up with TRBD2. V lost 6 bases to trimming and J lost 7 bases; unmatched junction nucleotides: 0. The CDR3 runs to 13 residues. Germline V lookup: CDR1 MDHEN, CDR2 SYDVKM.

The chain has TRBV29-1 and TRBJ1-4, with a weak D call TRBD1 (6 bases). V was clipped by 7 bases and J by 7 bases, with 25 bases between them. CDR1 is SQVTM and CDR2 is ANQGSEA in the germline V gene. The CDR3 contains 16 residues. The CDR3 sequence is CSALDSFRVVGEKLFF. CDR3 nucleotides: TGCAGCGCCCTGGACAGCTTTAGAGTCGTTGGTGAAAAACTGTTTTTT.

This clonotype came up many times. CDR3 in amino acids: CSARVPSSWEQFF. The CDR3 nucleotides read TGCAGTGCTAGAGTGCCCTCCTCATGGGAGCAGTTCTTC. The V gene is TRBV20-1, the J gene TRBJ2-1; no clear D. Trimming left V 1 base short and J 10 bases short, with 14 bases between. The germline gives CDR1 DFQATT, CDR2 SNEGSKA (reference sequence). The CDR3 runs 13 residues.

This clonotype was counted many times. The J gene is TRBJ2-7, the V gene TRBV20-1; no clear D. This CDR3 is 12 amino acids long. Germline V gives CDR1 DFQATT, CDR2 SNEGSKA (reference sequence). With 3 bases removed from V and 6 bases from J, the gap between germline ends came to 12 bases. CDR3 amino acids: CSASRANTEQYF. CDR3 DNA sequence: TGCAGTGCTAGTCGGGCCAACACCGAGCAGTACTTC.

By its share, this clonotype is medium-sized (0.01 to 0.1%). The V call is TRBV27, the J call TRBJ2-3, with 8 bases lining up with TRBD2. With V trimmed by 2 bases and J by 3 bases, 1 base remained unmatched. The CDR3 covers 14 residues. Germline CDR1 and CDR2: MNHEY and SMNVEV (reference sequence). The CDR3 DNA reads TGTGCCAGCAGTTTAATAGCGGGAACAGATACGCAGTATTTT. Amino acid sequence: CASSLIAGTDTQYF.

A note on this clonotype: Compared with germline, one end of the junction differs, possibly owing to a read error. This chain links TRBV28 with TRBJ1-1; no firm D call. Germline V CDR1 and CDR2: MDHEN, SYDVKM. The CDR3 loop spans 15 amino acids. The CDR3 reads CVSFPLAMVRTEALF. In DNA form, the CDR3 reads TGTGTCAGCTTCCCCCTTGCCATGGTAAGGACTGAAGCTCTCTTT.

A note on this clonotype: A read error may be the cause here, since a much bigger clone is one base away. This chain joins TRBV6-5 and TRBJ2-7, with 10 nucleotides matching TRBD2. The J segment lost 5 bases and the V segment lost 6 bases, leaving 7 bases of the junction unmatched. Per the germline V gene, CDR1 is MNHEY and CDR2 is SVGAGI. The CDR3 loop spans 14 amino acids. CDR3 sequence reads: CASSQLAGPHEQYF. CDR3 nucleotides: TGTGCCAGCAGCCAACTAGCGGGGCCCCACGAGCAGTACTTC.

This clonotype has just a few counts. The rearrangement links TRBV5-1 to TRBJ2-5; D perhaps matches TRBD2 (5 bases). From germline, CDR1 is SGHRS and CDR2 YFSETQ. CDR3 length: 14 amino acids. V lost 5 bases to trimming and J lost 5 bases, with 16 bases between them. Here the CDR3 reads CASSWVANTETQYF. The CDR3 nucleotides read TGCGCCAGCAGTTGGGTAGCGAATACGGAGACCCAGTACTTC.

Points on this clonotype: A much larger clone differs from this one at a single base, so this may be a read error. The chain joins TRBV28 to TRBJ1-4, with D uncertain. From germline, CDR1 is MDHEN and CDR2 SYDVKM. CDR3 length equals 14 residues. V was pared by 7 bases and J by 6 bases, with 15 bases between. As DNA, the CDR3 is TGTGCCAGCACCTCCAGGTTAACGTATGAAAAACTGTTTTTT. This codes for CASTSRLTYEKLFF.

A word on this clonotype: Possible read error: a much larger clone is one base away. V usage is TRBV5-4 and J usage is TRBJ1-1; D may be TRBD1 (5 bases). CDR1 and CDR2 (germline): SGHNT, YYREEE (reference sequence). This CDR3 contains 14 residues. The CDR3 region is CASSLPGRNTEALF. DNA for the CDR3: TGTGCCAGCAGCTTGCCAGGGAGGAACACTGAAGCTCTCTTT.

This clonotype was detected ten times or more. No conserved phenylalanine or tryptophan ends this CDR3, so it is likely a read error. The rearrangement links TRBV15 to TRBJ2-7, with a weak D call TRBD2 (5 bases). This CDR3 has 14 amino acids. CDR1 LNHNV and CDR2 YYDKDF come from the germline V gene (reference sequence). V was cut by 5 bases and J by 3 bases, with 14 bases left in between. The CDR3 DNA reads TGTGCCACCAGCCGAGGGAGCGGAATCTACGAGCAGTACTCC. This codes for CATSRGSGIYEQYS.

The chain combines TRBV10-3 with TRBJ1-2, with 12 positions matching TRBD1. After removal of 2 bases from V and 7 bases from J, the junction contained 8 bases not matched to a gene. Germline V gene sequence: CDR1 ENHRY, CDR2 SYGVKD. This CDR3 has 16 residues. The CDR3 reads CAISEQPGQGAFGYTF. The CDR3 DNA sequence: TGTGCCATCAGTGAGCAACCGGGACAGGGGGCCTTTGGCTACACCTTC.

Details on this clonotype: Sequence at one end of the junction differs from germline and may be a read error. V is TRBV4-1 and J is TRBJ2-3; a weak D match, TRBD2 (5 bases). This CDR3 is built from 16 residues. Germline lookup yields CDR1 MGHRA and CDR2 YSYEKL. This CDR3 reads CASSQDLAASTYTQYF. The CDR3 DNA is TGCGCCAGCAGCCAAGATCTCGCGGCTAGCACATATACGCAGTATTTT.

On this clonotype itself: A much larger clone lies one base from this, so it may be a read error. The chain has TRBV2 and TRBJ2-7; the D gene is possibly TRBD2 (6 bases). V gave up 6 bases and J gave up 9 bases, with 24 bases separating them. Germline V gives CDR1 SNHLY, CDR2 FYNNEI. This CDR3 is built from 15 residues. The CDR3 region is CASSPNRDWEGGQYF. In DNA, the CDR3 is TGTGCCAGCAGCCCTAACCGGGACTGGGAAGGCGGGCAGTACTTC.

On this clonotype itself: This may be a read error, as it is one base from a much larger clone. The J gene is TRBJ1-5, the V gene TRBV28; perhaps TRBD1 as D (5 bases). CDR1 and CDR2 from the germline V gene are MDHEN and SYDVKM. The CDR3 has 15 residues. The CDR3 protein is CSSIGGFHSNQPQHF. CDR3 sequence (DNA): TGTTCCAGCATTGGGGGGTTCCATAGCAATCAGCCCCAGCATTTT.

The rearrangement joins TRBV5-5 to TRBJ2-3, with 13 bases that match TRBD2. The CDR3 runs to 17 residues. V gave up 5 bases and J gave up 6 bases; unmatched junction bases: 12. Germline-derived CDR1 and CDR2 are SGHKS and YYEKEE (reference sequence). CDR3 protein: CASRKPGLAGRRDTQYF. CDR3 coding DNA: TGTGCCAGCAGAAAGCCGGGACTAGCGGGACGCCGGGATACGCAGTATTTT.

This clonotype is termed medium-sized (0.01 to 0.1%). The J gene is TRBJ1-1, the V gene TRBV28; D not certain. The CDR3 spans 12 residues. With 5 bases removed from V and 0 bases from J, the gap between germline ends came to 4 bases. Germline values: CDR1 MDHEN, CDR2 SYDVKM. CDR3 sequence: CASSNLNTEAFF. The CDR3 DNA is TGTGCCAGCAGTAATTTGAACACTGAAGCTTTCTTT.

The chain combines TRBV5-6 with TRBJ2-7; 8 nucleotides line up with TRBD1. The germline CDR1 and CDR2 sequences are SGHDT and YYEEEE. Germline trimming cut 3 bases from V and 1 base from J; bases unmatched to any gene: 12. This CDR3 contains 17 residues. The CDR3 bases are TGTGCCAGCAGCTCTTACCGGGACAGGATTTCTTCCTACGAGCAGTACTTC. As protein: CASSSYRDRISSYEQYF.